The next 28 T cell receptor beta chains were all read from a single sample in a study of tumor-infiltrating lymphocytes in primary liver carcinoma. Total RNA amounting to roughly 450 ng was the source from which TCR beta cDNA was made with a constant-region primer. Researchers made the TCR beta libraries by running three nested multiplex PCR rounds with slightly modified ARM-PCR. The two initial PCR rounds, ten to eleven cycles each, used TRBV1-TRBV30 forward and C-beta reverse primers. Each CDR3 protein is one row after TCRdb ran MiXCR on the multiplex PCR reads. The sample yields about 120,000 distinct CDR3 sequences, roughly 75% seen once. Without any cell sorting, roughly 20-33 mg of bulk tissue yielded co-extracted RNA and DNA. The specimen sequenced was tumor-adjacent normal liver tissue. These receptors were taken from an older woman with primary liver carcinoma and hepatitis B virus infection.

This clonotype was observed a single time. V gene TRBV28 combines with J gene TRBJ2-1; D perhaps matches TRBD2 (5 bases). In germline, CDR1 is MDHEN, CDR2 SYDVKM. V lost 5 bases and J 15 bases, leaving 14 bases between the germline ends. The length of the CDR3 is 11 residues. CDR3 sequence: CASSTRRWLFF. In nucleotides, the CDR3 is TGTGCCAGCAGTACTAGAAGGTGGCTGTTCTTC.

Details on this clonotype: Compared with germline, one end of the junction differs, possibly owing to a read error. The genes are TRBV28 and TRBJ2-2; D assignment may be TRBD1 or TRBD2 (5 bases each). CDR1 is MDHEN, CDR2 SYDVKM, per germline. The CDR3 covers 14 residues. In DNA, the CDR3 is TGTGCCGGCAGTTGGGGACGGTACACCGGGGAGCTGCTTTTT. It yields the protein CAGSWGRYTGELLF. The whole variable domain, remainder taken from reference TRBV28 and TRBJ2-2, is DVKVTQSSRYLVKRTGEKVFLECVQDMDHENMFWYRQDPGLGLRLIYFSYDVKMKEKGDIPEGYSVSREKKERFSLILESASTNQTSMYLCAGSWGRYTGELLFGEGSRLTVL.

This clonotype was observed at least ten times. The J gene is TRBJ2-3, the V gene TRBV2; a possible D gene is TRBD2 (6 bases). Germline-derived CDR1 and CDR2 are SNHLY and FYNNEI. The V and J ends lost 7 bases and 2 bases respectively, with 10 bases between them. CDR3 length: 13 amino acids. The chain's CDR3 is CASMGGSTDTQYF. Written as DNA, the CDR3 is TGTGCCAGCATGGGGGGATCCACAGATACGCAGTATTTT. Complete variable domain (other parts from reference TRBV2 and TRBJ2-3): EPEVTQTPSHQVTQMGQEVILRCVPISNHLYFYWYRQILGQKVEFLVSFYNNEISEKSEIFDDQFSVERPDGSNFTLKIRSTKLEDSAMYFCASMGGSTDTQYFGPGTRLTVL.

For this clonotype: This may come from a read error, since a much larger clone is one base off. V and J are TRBV7-9 and TRBJ2-3, with D possibly matching TRBD1 (6 bases). V was trimmed by 10 bases and J by 4 bases, leaving 21 bases between them. The CDR3 totals 15 residues. Germline assignment: CDR1 SEHNR and CDR2 FQNEAQ (reference sequence). The CDR3 DNA is TGTGCCACCGTCGGAACTAGGGGGAGTTCAGATACGCAGTATTTT. As protein: CATVGTRGSSDTQYF. Supplemented by reference TRBV7-9 and TRBJ2-3, the full variable domain reads DTGVSQNPRHKITKRGQNVTFRCDPISEHNRLYWYRQTLGQGPEFLTYFQNEAQLEKSRLLSDRFSAERPKGSFSTLEIQRTEQGDSAMYLCATVGTRGSSDTQYFGPGTRLTVL.

Worth noting for this clonotype: A read error may produce the germline difference seen at one junction end. This chain uses TRBV11-3 with TRBJ2-1; 8 bases align to TRBD2. The CDR3 loop spans 15 amino acids. Germline CDR1 reads SGHNT; CDR2 reads YENEEA. CDR3 DNA: TGTGCCGGCAGCCGGACTAGCAGAGTTTACAATGAGCAGTTCTTC. Translation gives CAGSRTSRVYNEQFF.

About this clonotype: A read error may account for a junction end that differs from germline. The chain carries TRBV29-1 and TRBJ1-6; perhaps TRBD1 as D (6 bases). Per germline, CDR1 SQVTM and CDR2 ANQGSEA. This CDR3 spans 13 amino acids. In DNA, the CDR3 is TGCAGCGTGACACAGGGATCCAATTCACCGCTCCACTTT. Its translation: CSVTQGSNSPLHF.

This clonotype was detected only once. One end of the junction is discordant with germline, which a read error may explain. The rearrangement joins TRBV6-5 to TRBJ2-7; D gene uncertain. Per germline, CDR1 MNHEY and CDR2 SVGAGI. CDR3 length equals 12 residues. The CDR3 sequence is CVSSPQDREQCF. DNA of the CDR3: TGTGTCAGCAGTCCCCAGGACCGCGAGCAGTGCTTC.

The gene calls are TRBV14 and TRBJ1-2; TRBD1 aligns across 8 bases. CDR1 and CDR2 from the germline V gene are SGHDN and FVKESK. The J segment lost 4 bases and the V segment lost 4 bases, leaving 11 bases of the junction unmatched. The CDR3 runs to 16 residues. The CDR3 is CASSPYDQGAVYGYTF. The CDR3 DNA is TGTGCCAGCAGCCCATACGACCAGGGGGCCGTCTATGGCTACACCTTC.

The table lists this clonotype with many counts. This could be a read error, since a much larger clone is one nucleotide away. CDR3 sequence reads: CAGSQDYSNEQFF. CDR3 nucleotides: TGCGCCGGCAGCCAAGATTACAGTAATGAGCAGTTCTTC. The chain carries TRBV4-1 and TRBJ2-1, with no clear D. In germline, CDR1 is MGHRA, CDR2 YSYEKL. The CDR3 runs 13 residues.

This clonotype appeared many times. The gene calls are TRBV29-1 and TRBJ2-3; D may be TRBD1 or TRBD2 (6 bases each). The CDR3 consists of 15 residues. With 4 bases removed from V and 5 bases from J, the gap between germline ends came to 19 bases. Germline V gives CDR1 SQVTM, CDR2 ANQGSEA. The CDR3 is CSVGGAGNARDTQYF. The DNA of the CDR3 is TGCAGCGTTGGGGGGGCGGGGAACGCCCGAGATACGCAGTATTTT.

The chain joins TRBV11-2 to TRBJ2-1; tentatively, D is TRBD2 (5 bases). The CDR3 contains 15 residues. Germline CDR1 SGHAT, CDR2 FQNNGV. The V end was cut by 5 bases, the J end by 4 bases, with 15 bases between. The CDR3: CASSPLVSGYNEQFF. Written as DNA, the CDR3 is TGTGCCAGCAGCCCACTAGTATCGGGATACAATGAGCAGTTCTTC.

A remark on this clonotype: A junction end diverges from the germline sequence, so it may reflect a read error. J is TRBJ2-3 and V is TRBV6-6; maybe TRBD1 (5 bases). The CDR3 loop spans 14 amino acids. Germline CDR1 reads MNHNY; CDR2 reads SVGAGI (reference sequence). The CDR3 coding sequence is TGTGCCAGCGGTTCCGACAGAAGCACAGATACTCAGTATTTT. This gives the protein CASGSDRSTDTQYF.

This clonotype was recorded at least ten times. This rearrangement joins TRBV29-1 to TRBJ1-1; D perhaps matches TRBD1 (5 bases). Trimming took 3 bases from V and 0 from J, leaving 11 bases between them. The CDR3 sequence is 14 residues long. Germline CDR1 reads SQVTM; CDR2 reads ANQGSEA. CDR3 bases: TGCAGCGTTGAGATCGGGGGATTGAACACTGAAGCTTTCTTT. This sequence encodes CSVEIGGLNTEAFF.

A few counts support this clonotype. This chain uses TRBV7-3 with TRBJ2-2; D remains unclear. CDR1 is SGHTA, CDR2 FQGTGA, per germline. The CDR3 is 14 residues long. The ends were cut back, 4 bases at V and 2 bases at J, with 8 bases in the middle. The CDR3 DNA reads as TGTGCCAGCAGCTCCCTCCAAAACACCGGGGAGCTGTTTTTT. Translating gives CASSSLQNTGELFF.

Concerning this clonotype: An end of the junction differs from the germline gene, which may be a read error. This chain uses TRBV12-3 or TRBV12-4 with TRBJ1-3; D unresolved. CDR3 size: 14 residues. CDR3 in amino acids: CASSLVRYGNTIYF. The CDR3 region has the DNA TGTGCCAGCAGTTTAGTCCGCTATGGAAACACCATTTATTTT.

This chain links TRBV28 with TRBJ1-5; possible D gene TRBD1, 5 bases. Germline CDR1 MDHEN, CDR2 SYDVKM. The CDR3 has 14 amino acids. DNA of the CDR3: TGTACCGGCACTTTGTGGGGACGCAATCAGCCCCAGCATTTT. Translated, it gives CTGTLWGRNQPQHF.

This clonotype was counted at least ten times. V is TRBV7-9 and J is TRBJ2-2, with D perhaps TRBD2 (6 bases). V lost 8 bases to trimming and J lost 4 bases, with 14 bases between them. CDR3 length: 14 residues. CDR1 and CDR2 from the germline V gene are SEHNR and FQNEAQ (reference sequence). CDR3 coding DNA: TGTGCCAGCTTGGAGGGTACGATCACCGGGGAGCTGTTTTTT. Encoded protein: CASLEGTITGELFF.

The chain employs TRBV7-9 and TRBJ2-1; 7 bases match TRBD2. The CDR3 sequence is 16 residues long. The junction had 12 bases not matched to a gene; V was cut back by 5 bases and J by 5 bases. CDR1 SEHNR and CDR2 FQNEAQ come from the germline V gene (reference sequence). The CDR3 bases are TGTGCCAGCAGCCCCAGGACTAGTGGGATAAACAATGAGCAGTTCTTC. This encodes CASSPRTSGINNEQFF.

Remarks on this clonotype: A read error may be the cause here, since a much bigger clone is one base away. V gene TRBV7-9 combines with J gene TRBJ2-6; no definite D call. CDR3 size: 14 residues. In germline, CDR1 is SEHNR, CDR2 FQNEAQ (reference sequence). CDR3: CASSPPGGTNVLTF. The CDR3 DNA reads as TGTGCCAGCAGCCCCCCGGGTGGGACCAACGTCCTGACTTTC.

Turning to this clonotype: Relative to the germline gene, one junction end is altered; a read error may explain this. The chain has TRBV11-2 and TRBJ1-1, with TRBD1 as a possible D gene (6 bases). Germline CDR1 reads SGHAT; CDR2 reads FQNNGV. The CDR3 length is 16 residues. This chain's CDR3 is CASSATTGYIRTEASF. CDR3 bases: TGTGCTAGCAGCGCCACAACAGGGTACATTCGCACTGAAGCTTCCTTT.

The chain recombines TRBV28 with TRBJ2-3; D is perhaps TRBD1 (5 bases). Germline V gene lookup returns CDR1 MDHEN and CDR2 SYDVKM. The CDR3 sequence is 16 residues long. Trimming removed 4 bases from V and 5 bases from J, with 19 bases in between. CDR3 nucleotides: TGTGCCAGCAGTTCTCCTGGGGCCCCGGACAAAGATACGCAGTATTTT. Amino acid sequence: CASSSPGAPDKDTQYF.

This clonotype was found once. This chain links TRBV11-2 with TRBJ2-1, with D uncertain. Germline loops: CDR1 SGHAT, CDR2 FQNNGV. There are 12 residues in the CDR3. Trimming took 6 bases from V and 7 from J, leaving 10 bases between them. CDR3 in amino acids: CASSFGKNEQFF. For the CDR3, the DNA is TGTGCCAGCAGTTTTGGCAAAAATGAGCAGTTCTTC.

This clonotype was found many times. The chain joins TRBV5-1 to TRBJ1-2, with D perhaps TRBD1 (5 bases). Germline assignment: CDR1 SGHRS and CDR2 YFSETQ. The length of the CDR3 is 13 residues. V was trimmed by 2 bases and J by 6 bases, leaving 11 bases between them. CDR3: CASSFREGDGYTF. The CDR3 DNA is TGCGCCAGCAGCTTCAGGGAAGGGGATGGCTACACCTTC.

The sample holds a few counts of this clonotype. The chain recombines TRBV11-2 with TRBJ1-4, with 7 bases aligning to TRBD1. J was trimmed by 6 bases and V by 6 bases; bases with no gene match: 7. This CDR3 region has 14 residues. The germline V gene encodes CDR1 SGHAT and CDR2 FQNNGV. As DNA, the CDR3 is TGTGCCAGCAGTTTCAGGGGGACGGATGAAAAACTGTTTTTT. Protein sequence: CASSFRGTDEKLFF.

This clonotype occurred once. The DNA is omitted, as the CDR3 cannot be located on it reliably, and the CDR3 follows TCRdb's listing. This rearrangement joins TRBV5-1 to TRBJ1-2. The CDR3 is 14 amino acids in total, end residues counted. The germline V gene has CDR1 SGHRS and CDR2 YFSETQ. The CDR3 sequence: CASSLSRANYGCTF.

The table lists this clonotype with a few counts. One end of the junction does not line up with germline, which may come from a read error. The chain employs TRBV11-3 and TRBJ1-2; 7 bases are a match to TRBD1. The CDR3 totals 14 residues. Germline CDR1 SGHNT, CDR2 YENEEA. The chain's CDR3 is CASSLDTGAYGHTF. In DNA, the CDR3 is TGTGCTAGCAGCTTAGATACAGGGGCCTATGGCCACACCTTC.

About this clonotype: Its ends do not fully match the called genes, so a read error is possible. The gene calls are TRBV11-2 and TRBJ2-7; D is unresolved. CDR3 length: 14 residues. Germline V gene sequence: CDR1 SGHAT, CDR2 FQNNGV. The DNA for the CDR3 is TGTGCCAGCAGCCGTGACGGACCTTCCTACGAGCAGCATTTC. Amino acid sequence: CASSRDGPSYEQHF.

This chain joins TRBV5-6 and TRBJ2-7; 9 bases map to TRBD2. The germline V gene has CDR1 SGHDT and CDR2 YYEEEE. The CDR3 sequence is 15 residues long. In nucleotides, the CDR3 is TGTGTCGGCAGCTTGCTGGGCGGGAGGGCCTCCGAGCAGTACTTC. Translation: CVGSLLGGRASEQYF.